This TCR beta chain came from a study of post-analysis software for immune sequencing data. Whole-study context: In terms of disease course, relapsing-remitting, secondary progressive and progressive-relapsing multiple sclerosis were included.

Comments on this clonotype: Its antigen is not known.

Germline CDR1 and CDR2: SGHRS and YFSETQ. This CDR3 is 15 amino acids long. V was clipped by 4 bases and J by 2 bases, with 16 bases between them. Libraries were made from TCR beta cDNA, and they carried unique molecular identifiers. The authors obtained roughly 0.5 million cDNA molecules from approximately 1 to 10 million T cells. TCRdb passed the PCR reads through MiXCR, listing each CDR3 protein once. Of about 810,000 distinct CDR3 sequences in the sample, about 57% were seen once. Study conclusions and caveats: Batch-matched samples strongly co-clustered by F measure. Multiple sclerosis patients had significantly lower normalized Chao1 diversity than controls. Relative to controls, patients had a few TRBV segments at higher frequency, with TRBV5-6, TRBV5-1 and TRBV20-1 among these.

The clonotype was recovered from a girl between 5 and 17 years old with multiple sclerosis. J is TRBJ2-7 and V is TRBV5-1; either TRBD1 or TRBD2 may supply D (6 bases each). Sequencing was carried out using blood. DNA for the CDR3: TGCGCCAGCAGCAATGCAACAGGGAGGCCCTACGAGCAGTACTTC. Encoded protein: CASSNATGRPYEQYF.